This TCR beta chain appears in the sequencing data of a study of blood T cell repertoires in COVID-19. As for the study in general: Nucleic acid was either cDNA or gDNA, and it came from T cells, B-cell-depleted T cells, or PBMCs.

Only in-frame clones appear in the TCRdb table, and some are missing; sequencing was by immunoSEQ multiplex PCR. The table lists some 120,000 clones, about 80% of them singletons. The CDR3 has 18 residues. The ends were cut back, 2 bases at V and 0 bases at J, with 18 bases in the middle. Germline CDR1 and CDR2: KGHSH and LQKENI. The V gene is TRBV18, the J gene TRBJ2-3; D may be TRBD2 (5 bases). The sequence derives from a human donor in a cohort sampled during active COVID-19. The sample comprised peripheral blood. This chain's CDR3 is CASSPGLPSTSSTDTQYF. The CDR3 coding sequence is TGTGCCAGCTCACCAGGACTCCCTAGTACGTCTAGCACAGATACGCAGTATTTT.